These 30 T cell receptor beta chains share one sample of origin, sequenced in a study of vaccination effects on CD4 cells after COVID-19. Within the ViraFEST assay, antigen-specific CD4+ T cells underwent expansion with viral peptide pools prior to sequencing. A roughly ten-day culture period preceded the isolation of CD4+ T cells. Nucleocapsid antibodies were negative in the vaccine recipients, who had never had SARS-CoV-2 infection. Sequenced by immunoSEQ multiplex PCR; TCRdb stores in-frame clones only, minus some. The profile shows roughly 42,000 clones, more than 60% of them singletons. Their cognate antigens are unknown. Sequenced here: CD4+ T cells from PBMCs cultured with HCoV-OC43 spike peptides, sampled before COVID-19 vaccination. Described subset: HCoV-OC43 spike overlapping peptide pool stimulation. These receptors all stem from a human donor who received a COVID-19 vaccine.

In the case of this clone: A junction end diverges from the germline sequence, so it may reflect a read error. The V call is TRBV19, the J call TRBJ1-5, with D possibly being TRBD1 (5 bases). The length of the CDR3 is 13 residues. Germline V lookup: CDR1 LNHDA, CDR2 SQIVND (reference sequence). This CDR3 reads CVSRKQDNQPQHF. Written as DNA, the CDR3 is TGTGTCAGTAGAAAACAGGACAATCAGCCCCAGCATTTT.

This clone has a handful of counts. V usage is TRBV6-5 and J usage is TRBJ1-5; D call uncertain. Germline lookup yields CDR1 MNHEY and CDR2 SVGAGI. V gave up 4 bases and J gave up 0 bases, with 10 bases separating them. This CDR3 is built from 15 residues. The CDR3 sequence is CASSSNLYSNQPQHF. CDR3 sequence (DNA): TGTGCCAGCAGTTCCAACCTCTATAGCAATCAGCCCCAGCATTTT.

This CDR3 is CASRGGTSFDEQFF. CDR3 DNA sequence: TGTGCCAGCAGAGGCGGGACTAGCTTTGATGAGCAGTTCTTC. This chain links TRBV9 with TRBJ2-1; 9 nucleotides align to TRBD2. The germline V gene has CDR1 SGDLS and CDR2 YYNGEE. The ends lost 5 bases at V and 8 bases at J; junction bases unmatched: 8. The CDR3 runs to 14 residues.

The V call is TRBV28, the J call TRBJ1-6, with 7 bases matching TRBD1. The trim removed 5 bases at V and 9 bases at J, leaving 13 bases unmatched. The germline gives CDR1 MDHEN, CDR2 SYDVKM. CDR3 length: 16 amino acids. CDR3 nucleotide sequence: TGTGCCAGCAGTCCCCAAGACAGGGCGGGAGGTTCACCCCTCCACTTT. This codes for CASSPQDRAGGSPLHF.

V and J are TRBV6-2 or TRBV6-3 and TRBJ1-5; D remains unclear. Between the trimmed V and J ends, which lost 5 bases and 1 base, there was a span of 21 bases. Germline CDR1 and CDR2: MNHEY and SVGEGT. This CDR3 contains 18 residues. The CDR3 protein is CASSPLLYSEGSNQPQHF. CDR3 bases: TGTGCCAGCAGTCCCCTGCTGTATAGCGAGGGAAGCAATCAGCCCCAGCATTTT.

This rearrangement joins TRBV4-2 to TRBJ2-3; D uncertain. Trimming left V 0 bases short and J 9 bases short, with 4 bases between. CDR1 is LGHNA, CDR2 YNFKEQ, per germline. The CDR3 totals 11 residues. CDR3 protein: CASSQEDTQYF. In DNA form, the CDR3 reads TGTGCCAGCAGCCAAGAGGACACGCAGTATTTT.

This rearrangement joins TRBV7-9 to TRBJ1-2; D uncertain. The V gene lost 0 bases and the J gene lost 4 bases, with 6 bases spanning the gap. CDR1 is SEHNR, CDR2 FQNEAQ, per germline (reference sequence). The CDR3 is made up of 13 amino acids. The CDR3 loop reads CASSLAQLYGYTF. The DNA of the CDR3 is TGTGCCAGCAGCTTAGCACAGCTCTATGGCTACACCTTC.

This clone was observed a single time. The V gene is TRBV3-1 (or the pseudogene TRBV3-2), the J gene TRBJ1-2, with no clear D. Germline assignment: CDR1 LGHDT and CDR2 YNNKEL (reference sequence). CDR3 length: 15 residues. The ends were cut back, 2 bases at V and 4 bases at J, with 14 bases in the middle. The CDR3, as DNA: TGTGCCAGCAGCCAATTAAAGGTAAAAGGCTATGGCTACACCTTC. It codes for CASSQLKVKGYGYTF.

This sequence joins TRBV4-2 and TRBJ1-1; TRBD1 matches 7 bases. V dropped 4 bases and J dropped 3; count of bases not matched to a gene: 14. This CDR3 comprises 17 residues. Germline V CDR1 and CDR2: LGHNA, YNFKEQ. The CDR3 DNA reads TGTGCCAGCAGCCCACCCCGACAGGGAAAGAGGTACACTGAAGCTTTCTTT. Encoded protein: CASSPPRQGKRYTEAFF.

This chain joins TRBV24-1 and TRBJ2-1; weak D call: TRBD2 (6 bases). V gave up 2 bases and J gave up 1 base, with 8 bases separating them. CDR1 is KGHDR, CDR2 SFDVKD, per germline. This CDR3 has 15 residues. CDR3 sequence: CATSDSTRSYNEQFF. CDR3 nucleotide sequence: TGTGCCACCAGTGATTCGACTAGATCCTACAATGAGCAGTTCTTC.

V is TRBV7-9 and J is TRBJ1-4; D is uncertain. The CDR3 runs to 15 residues. V was shortened by 1 base and J by 0 bases, with 6 bases between the two germline ends. Germline values: CDR1 SEHNR, CDR2 FQNEAQ (reference sequence). The CDR3 region is CASSLVVATNEKLFF. CDR3 DNA: TGTGCCAGCAGCTTAGTAGTAGCAACTAATGAAAAACTGTTTTTT.

This clone was observed a handful of times. The same CDR3 also results from other DNA sequences found in this sample. This chain connects TRBV5-1 to TRBJ2-1; 10 nucleotides agree with TRBD2. The CDR3 sequence is 15 residues long. With 0 bases clipped from V and 4 bases from J, the junction kept 1 base outside the gene matches. CDR1 is SGHRS and CDR2 is YFSETQ in the germline V gene. CDR3 sequence: CASSLGTSGYNEQFF. The CDR3 DNA is TGCGCCAGCAGCTTGGGGACTAGCGGTTACAATGAGCAGTTCTTC.

The chain combines TRBV19 with TRBJ2-7; D might be TRBD2 (6 bases). Germline assignment: CDR1 LNHDA and CDR2 SQIVND (reference sequence). Trimming cost V 3 bases and J 2 bases, with 14 bases left between them. CDR3 length: 15 amino acids. The CDR3 DNA sequence: TGTGCCAGTAGTATCAAGGAGGGGTCTCCCTACGAGCAGTACTTC. It codes for CASSIKEGSPYEQYF.

This clone was detected a few times. The genes are TRBV2 and TRBJ2-7; D not resolved. This CDR3 region has 13 residues. V was cut by 7 bases and J by 2 bases, with 12 bases left in between. Germline assignment: CDR1 SNHLY and CDR2 FYNNEI. The CDR3 bases are TGTGCCAGCATCTTGGGCCTGCCCTACGAGCAGTACTTC. Amino acids: CASILGLPYEQYF.

The gene calls are TRBV28 and TRBJ2-2; D unresolved. The CDR3 has 15 residues. Germline CDR1 MDHEN, CDR2 SYDVKM. V dropped 2 bases and J dropped 1 base, with 8 bases sitting between them. For the CDR3, the DNA is TGTGCCAGCAGTTTAGCCCCGATGAACACCGGGGAGCTGTTTTTT. This codes for CASSLAPMNTGELFF. Full variable domain (rest looked up from reference TRBV28 and TRBJ2-2): DVKVTQSSRYLVKRTGEKVFLECVQDMDHENMFWYRQDPGLGLRLIYFSYDVKMKEKGDIPEGYSVSREKKERFSLILESASTNQTSMYLCASSLAPMNTGELFFGEGSRLTVL.

This sequence joins TRBV30 and TRBJ2-7, with a tentative D call TRBD2 (5 bases). V was clipped by 7 bases and J by 3 bases, with 19 bases between them. The CDR3 totals 14 residues. Germline assignment: CDR1 GTSNPN and CDR2 SVGIG (reference sequence). The CDR3 protein is CAFKIRGWDYEQYF. In DNA form, the CDR3 reads TGTGCCTTCAAAATACGGGGATGGGACTACGAGCAGTACTTC.

V and J are TRBV28 and TRBJ2-5, with 7 bases aligning to TRBD2. This CDR3 region has 16 residues. V lost 2 bases and J lost 0; bases outside the gene matches: 6. CDR1 and CDR2 from the germline V gene are MDHEN and SYDVKM. The CDR3 coding sequence is TGTGCCAGCAGTTTAGGGGCTAGCGGAAACCAAGAGACCCAGTACTTC. Residues: CASSLGASGNQETQYF.

The V and J genes are TRBV6-6 and TRBJ2-7; TRBD1 is a possible D gene (7 bases). The CDR3 totals 15 residues. Trimming left V 6 bases short and J 1 base short, with 16 bases between. Germline V CDR1 and CDR2: MNHNY, SVGAGI (reference sequence). CDR3 sequence reads: CASSRPAGQSYEQYF. CDR3 sequence (DNA): TGTGCCAGCAGCCGCCCCGCGGGACAGTCCTACGAGCAGTACTTC.

The CDR3 sequence is CASSIGGGNIIWRQFF. As DNA, the CDR3 is TGTGCCAGTAGTATAGGGGGGGGAAATATTATATGGAGGCAGTTCTTC. The chain combines TRBV19 with TRBJ2-1; TRBD2 aligns across 7 bases. The CDR3 runs to 16 residues. Unmatched junction bases numbered 15, after V lost 1 base and J lost 12 bases. The germline V gene has CDR1 LNHDA and CDR2 SQIVND (reference sequence).

This sequence joins TRBV6-6 and TRBJ1-2; TRBD1 might be the D (6 bases). Germline assignment: CDR1 MNHNY and CDR2 SVGAGI (reference sequence). The CDR3 extends over 13 amino acids. V shed 11 bases and J shed 8 bases, with 21 bases lying between them. Here the CDR3 DNA reads TGTGCCGTCTGGACCTGGGCAGGGGTGGGCTACACCTTC. Its protein is CAVWTWAGVGYTF.

This clone was counted only a few times. The genes are TRBV9 and TRBJ1-3; no reliable D call. The V and J ends lost 6 bases and 0 bases respectively, with 7 bases between them. The CDR3 is made up of 13 amino acids. From germline, CDR1 is SGDLS and CDR2 YYNGEE. The CDR3 region has the DNA TGTGCCAGCACCGGCCCCTCTGGAAACACCATATATTTT. Residues: CASTGPSGNTIYF.

CDR3 DNA sequence: TGTGCCAGCAGCAAGACCGGGTCCGCGGGCTACACCTTC. Translated, it gives CASSKTGSAGYTF. This chain connects TRBV5-4 to TRBJ1-2; D ambiguous. The V end was cut by 4 bases, the J end by 8 bases, with 15 bases between. Germline loops: CDR1 SGHNT, CDR2 YYREEE (reference sequence). The CDR3 is made up of 13 amino acids. The full variable domain, with the rest looked up from reference TRBV5-4 and TRBJ1-2, is ETGVTQSPTHLIKTRGQQVTLRCSSQSGHNTVSWYQQALGQGPQFIFQYYREEENGRGNFPPRFSGLQFPNYSSELNVNALELDDSALYLCASSKTGSAGYTFGSGTRLTVV.

The rearrangement uses TRBV28 and TRBJ2-7; possibly TRBD2 for D (6 bases). CDR1 MDHEN and CDR2 SYDVKM come from the germline V gene. The CDR3 length is 14 residues. Trimming cost V 6 bases and J 4 bases, with 16 bases left between them. CDR3 amino acids: CASSPPGTWYEQYF. The CDR3 coding sequence is TGTGCCAGCAGCCCACCCGGGACTTGGTACGAGCAGTACTTC. Combining the CDR3 with reference TRBV28 and TRBJ2-7 gives the whole variable domain DVKVTQSSRYLVKRTGEKVFLECVQDMDHENMFWYRQDPGLGLRLIYFSYDVKMKEKGDIPEGYSVSREKKERFSLILESASTNQTSMYLCASSPPGTWYEQYFGPGTRLTVT.

The chain is built from TRBV6-2 or TRBV6-3 and TRBJ2-7; tentative D call: TRBD1 (5 bases). Per germline, CDR1 MNHEY and CDR2 SVGEGT. Between the trimmed V and J ends, which lost 6 bases and 3 bases, there was a span of 9 bases. This CDR3 region has 12 residues. The CDR3 is CASSLTDYEQYF. The CDR3 DNA sequence: TGTGCCAGCAGCTTGACAGACTACGAGCAGTACTTC.

The sample holds a few counts of this clone. The gene calls are TRBV2 and TRBJ2-3; D is unresolved. Germline V CDR1 and CDR2: SNHLY, FYNNEI. Deletions cut 2 bases from V and 5 bases from J, with 5 bases between. The CDR3 consists of 12 residues. For the CDR3, the DNA is TGTGCCAGCAGTGAAAAAGAAGATACGCAGTATTTT. Translation: CASSEKEDTQYF.

This clone was seen only a few times. This sequence joins TRBV29-1 and TRBJ1-5; the D is unclear. The CDR3 spans 15 residues. Germline V gene data show CDR1 as SQVTM and CDR2 as ANQGSEA. The V end lost 7 bases, the J end lost 2 bases, and 18 bases lay between the germline ends. CDR3 sequence (DNA): TGCAGCGCATCAGACGGGATATTGGGCAATCAGCCCCAGCATTTT. It yields the protein CSASDGILGNQPQHF.

The chain recombines TRBV28 with TRBJ2-2; 7 nucleotides align to TRBD1. The CDR3 is made up of 16 amino acids. J gave up 4 bases and V 4 bases, and 9 bases lay outside the gene matches. CDR1 and CDR2 from the germline V gene are MDHEN and SYDVKM. This CDR3 reads CASSSPTGRGTGELFF. The DNA of the CDR3 is TGTGCCAGCAGTTCGCCGACAGGGCGCGGCACCGGGGAGCTGTTTTTT.

This chain joins TRBV30 and TRBJ1-5; the D gene is possibly TRBD1 (5 bases). V lost 1 base and J lost 6, with 10 bases in between. CDR1 GTSNPN and CDR2 SVGIG come from the germline V gene (reference sequence). The CDR3 totals 13 residues. CDR3 coding DNA: TGTGCCTGGAGTGGGCAGGGTGGTCAGCCCCAGCATTTT. Residues: CAWSGQGGQPQHF. Complete variable domain (other parts from reference TRBV30 and TRBJ1-5): SQTIHQWPATLVQPVGSPLSLECTVEGTSNPNLYWYRQAAGRGLQLLFYSVGIGQISSEVPQNLSASRPQDRQFILSSKKLLLSDSGFYLCAWSGQGGQPQHFGDGTRLSIL.

The V and J genes are TRBV30 and TRBJ2-3, with D unclear. V dropped 0 bases and J dropped 2 bases, with 9 bases sitting between them. There are 14 residues in the CDR3. The V gene's germline CDR1 is GTSNPN and CDR2 SVGIG (reference sequence). As DNA, the CDR3 is TGTGCCTGGAGTGTCCTCCTTCCCACAGATACGCAGTATTTT. It specifies CAWSVLLPTDTQYF.

This clone has only a few counts. The chain joins TRBV15 to TRBJ1-4; D remains unclear. Germline-derived CDR1 and CDR2 are LNHNV and YYDKDF (reference sequence). V was cut by 1 base and J by 5 bases, with 2 bases left in between. This CDR3 is built from 12 residues. CDR3 region: CATSRANEKLFF. Written as DNA, the CDR3 is TGTGCCACCAGCAGAGCAAATGAAAAACTGTTTTTT. The entire variable domain, with the rest obtained from reference TRBV15 and TRBJ1-4, is as follows: DAMVIQNPRYQVTQFGKPVTLSCSQTLNHNVMYWYQQKSSQAPKLLFHYYDKDFNNEADTPDNFQSRRPNTSFCFLDIRSPGLGDTAMYLCATSRANEKLFFGSGTQLSVL.